Listed below are T cell receptor beta chains from one sample, sequenced in a study of identical twins. TCRdb recomputed calls from the 5' RACE reads with MiXCR, one row per CDR3 protein. The table lists 700,000 or so distinct CDR3 sequences, 8.5% to 9% of them singletons. This sample also belongs to another study, concerning yellow fever vaccine responses in identical twins.

The sequencing input was PBMCs. These receptors all come from a young woman in good health. Both conserved end residues are part of each CDR3. D genes are given only for firm matches. Rows give clone size only sometimes, using once, few, many, or a class for an expanded clone.

D gene: TRBD1; J gene: TRBJ2-3; V gene: TRBV29-1; clone size: many; CDR3 protein: CSATDRGRTDTQYF; CDR3 DNA: TGCAGCGCCACGGACAGGGGGCGAACAGATACGCAGTATTTT
D gene: TRBD1; J gene: TRBJ1-1; V gene: TRBV2; clone size: -; CDR3 protein: CASSEVRAGGTTEAFF; CDR3 DNA: TGTGCCAGCAGTGAAGTACGGGCAGGGGGTACGACTGAAGCTTTCTTT
D gene: TRBD1; J gene: TRBJ2-7; V gene: TRBV4-3; clone size: many; CDR3 protein: CASSHYRAQGDVSYEQYF; CDR3 DNA: TGCGCCAGCAGCCATTACCGCGCACAGGGGGATGTATCCTACGAGCAGTACTTC
D gene: -; J gene: TRBJ2-3; V gene: TRBV6-1; clone size: few; CDR3 protein: CASRDSSTDTQYF; CDR3 DNA: TGTGCCAGCAGGGACAGTAGCACAGATACGCAGTATTTT
D gene: -; J gene: TRBJ2-1; V gene: TRBV6-2/TRBV6-3; clone size: many; CDR3 protein: CASSRVYNEQFF; CDR3 DNA: TGTGCCAGCAGCCGTGTCTACAATGAGCAGTTCTTC
D gene: TRBD2; J gene: TRBJ2-7; V gene: TRBV6-1; clone size: few; CDR3 protein: CASSSTGTSGSYEQYF; CDR3 DNA: TGTGCCAGCAGCTCAACCGGGACTAGCGGTTCCTACGAGCAGTACTTC
D gene: -; J gene: TRBJ2-3; V gene: TRBV28; clone size: few; CDR3 protein: CASSLQFSQYF; CDR3 DNA: TGTGCCAGCAGCCTTCAGTTTTCCCAGTATTTT
D gene: TRBD2; J gene: TRBJ2-5; V gene: TRBV3-1; clone size: -; CDR3 protein: CASSQERGGGETQYF; CDR3 DNA: TGTGCCAGCAGCCAGGAGCGGGGGGGCGGCGAGACCCAGTACTTC
D gene: TRBD2; J gene: TRBJ2-2; V gene: TRBV10-2; clone size: few; CDR3 protein: CASTLGGGGNTGELFF; CDR3 DNA: TGCGCCAGCACCCTCGGAGGCGGGGGGAACACCGGGGAGCTGTTTTTT
D gene: TRBD1; J gene: TRBJ1-6; V gene: TRBV12-3/TRBV12-4; clone size: -; CDR3 protein: CASSTGTGESPLHF; CDR3 DNA: TGTGCCAGCAGTACCGGGACAGGGGAATCACCCCTCCACTTT
D gene: -; J gene: TRBJ2-6; V gene: TRBV4-2; clone size: -; CDR3 protein: CASREGSGANVLTF; CDR3 DNA: TGTGCCAGCCGAGAGGGCTCTGGGGCCAACGTCCTGACTTTC
D gene: TRBD2; J gene: TRBJ2-3; V gene: TRBV6-2/TRBV6-3; clone size: -; CDR3 protein: CASSYSRGRAIDTQYF; CDR3 DNA: TGTGCCAGCAGTTACTCGCGCGGGAGGGCGATAGATACGCAGTATTTT
D gene: TRBD2; J gene: TRBJ2-3; V gene: TRBV5-1; clone size: few; CDR3 protein: CASCREAPDTQYF; CDR3 DNA: TGCGCCAGCTGTCGGGAGGCGCCAGATACGCAGTATTTT
D gene: TRBD2; J gene: TRBJ2-3; V gene: TRBV28; clone size: -; CDR3 protein: CASSSHTPGLAGVIITDTQYF; CDR3 DNA: TGTGCCAGCAGTTCTCATACACCCGGACTAGCGGGGGTTATAATCACAGATACGCAGTATTTT
D gene: TRBD2; J gene: TRBJ2-7; V gene: TRBV11-2; clone size: -; CDR3 protein: CASSFYGGLAGESEQYF; CDR3 DNA: TGTGCCAGCAGCTTCTACGGTGGTCTAGCGGGAGAGAGCGAGCAGTACTTC
D gene: TRBD1; J gene: TRBJ2-2; V gene: TRBV12-3/TRBV12-4; clone size: -; CDR3 protein: CASSLETGVNTGELFF; CDR3 DNA: TGTGCCAGCAGCTTGGAGACAGGGGTGAACACCGGGGAGCTGTTTTTT
D gene: -; J gene: TRBJ1-5; V gene: TRBV24-1; clone size: -; CDR3 protein: CATSDPGRDGQPQHF; CDR3 DNA: TGTGCCACCAGTGACCCCGGACGGGATGGTCAGCCCCAGCATTTT
D gene: -; J gene: TRBJ2-3; V gene: TRBV7-8; clone size: -; CDR3 protein: CASSLSPSPAKDTQYF; CDR3 DNA: TGTGCCAGCAGCTTAAGTCCCTCCCCAGCCAAAGATACGCAGTATTTT
D gene: TRBD2; J gene: TRBJ2-2; V gene: TRBV12-3/TRBV12-4; clone size: few; CDR3 protein: CASSHDIAGAYIGELFF; CDR3 DNA: TGTGCCAGCAGCCACGACATAGCGGGAGCGTATATCGGGGAGCTGTTTTTT
D gene: TRBD2; J gene: TRBJ2-1; V gene: TRBV5-1; clone size: many; CDR3 protein: CASSTTTRTSRYYNEQFF; CDR3 DNA: TGCGCCAGCAGCACAACGACCCGGACTAGCCGATACTACAATGAGCAGTTCTTC
D gene: -; J gene: TRBJ2-3; V gene: TRBV20-1; clone size: few; CDR3 protein: CSLALDTQYF; CDR3 DNA: TGCAGTCTAGCGCTAGATACGCAGTATTTT
D gene: -; J gene: TRBJ1-4; V gene: TRBV12-3/TRBV12-4; clone size: many; CDR3 protein: CASRGAPNEKLFF; CDR3 DNA: TGTGCCAGCAGAGGGGCGCCTAATGAAAAACTGTTTTTT
D gene: -; J gene: TRBJ2-7; V gene: TRBV4-1; clone size: few; CDR3 protein: CASSPDSAGSYEQYF; CDR3 DNA: TGCGCCAGCAGCCCCGACAGTGCGGGCTCCTACGAGCAGTACTTC
D gene: -; J gene: TRBJ1-2; V gene: TRBV29-1; clone size: few; CDR3 protein: CSVEDVGWNYGYTF; CDR3 DNA: TGCAGCGTTGAAGATGTAGGGTGGAACTATGGCTACACCTTC
D gene: -; J gene: TRBJ2-7; V gene: TRBV28; clone size: few; CDR3 protein: CASSPWTANLSYEQYF; CDR3 DNA: TGTGCCAGCAGTCCGTGGACAGCAAACCTCTCCTACGAGCAGTACTTC
D gene: -; J gene: TRBJ2-3; V gene: TRBV28; clone size: -; CDR3 protein: CASSSAGHGTDTQYF; CDR3 DNA: TGTGCCAGCAGTTCGGCGGGCCACGGCACAGATACGCAGTATTTT
D gene: -; J gene: TRBJ2-7; V gene: TRBV29-1; clone size: many; CDR3 protein: CSVLPRLGTYEQYF; CDR3 DNA: TGCAGCGTCCTACCCCGACTGGGGACCTACGAGCAGTACTTC